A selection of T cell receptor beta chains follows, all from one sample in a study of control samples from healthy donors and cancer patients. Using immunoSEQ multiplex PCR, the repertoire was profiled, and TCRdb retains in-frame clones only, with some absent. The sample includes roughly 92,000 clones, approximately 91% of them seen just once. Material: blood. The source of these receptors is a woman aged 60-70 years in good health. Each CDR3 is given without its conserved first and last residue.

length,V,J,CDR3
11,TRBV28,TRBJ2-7,ASGRLALREQY
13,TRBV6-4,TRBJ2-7,ASSAGQGASYEQY
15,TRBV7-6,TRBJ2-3,ASSLVLAGDVTDTQY
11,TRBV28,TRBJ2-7,ASSPGTGYEQY
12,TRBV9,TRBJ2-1,ASSVAGGGNEQF
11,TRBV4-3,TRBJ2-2,ASSQETAGELF
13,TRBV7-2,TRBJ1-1,ASSLTGSLVAEAF
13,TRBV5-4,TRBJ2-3,ASSLGGGLTDTQY
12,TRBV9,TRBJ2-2,ASSEGPTTGELF
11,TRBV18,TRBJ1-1,ASSPQAGTEAF
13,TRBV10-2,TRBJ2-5,ASSPTGTREETQY
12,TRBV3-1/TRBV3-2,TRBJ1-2,ASSQVTANYGYT
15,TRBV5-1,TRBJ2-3,ASSWAYRRGREDTQY
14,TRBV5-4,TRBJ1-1,ASSSGRGGRNTEAF
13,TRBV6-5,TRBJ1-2,ASSQTSQGWGGYT
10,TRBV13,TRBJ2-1,ASSLVHDEQF
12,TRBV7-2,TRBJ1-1,ASRGPVRNTEAF
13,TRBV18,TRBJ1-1,ASSPPKAPNTEAF
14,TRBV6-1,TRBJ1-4,ASSESFARADEKLF
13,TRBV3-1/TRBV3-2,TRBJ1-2,ASSQITAANYGYT
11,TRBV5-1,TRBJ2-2,ASSLEGGGELF
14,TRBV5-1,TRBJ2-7,ASSLLGQGAPYEQY
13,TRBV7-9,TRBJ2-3,ASSGGPASTDTQY
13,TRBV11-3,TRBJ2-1,ASSETGTSVDEQF
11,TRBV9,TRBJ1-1,ASSVLLNTEAF
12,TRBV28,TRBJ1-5,ASLDPRNHQPQH
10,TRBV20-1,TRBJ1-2,SASVSGHGYT
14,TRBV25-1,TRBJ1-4,ASSESGTPTNEKLF
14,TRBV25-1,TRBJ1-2,ASSESGGGYFYGYT
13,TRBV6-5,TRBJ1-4,ASSYSWQINEKLF
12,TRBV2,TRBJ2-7,ASSEGYGTYEQY
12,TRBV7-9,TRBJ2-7,ASSKHPTPYEQY
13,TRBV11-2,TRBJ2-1,ASSSRLAPYNEQF
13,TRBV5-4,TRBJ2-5,ASSPFDRGAKTQY
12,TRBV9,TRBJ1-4,ASSFTGTDEKLF
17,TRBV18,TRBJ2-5,ASSPRTSGRGPPQETQY
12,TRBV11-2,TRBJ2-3,ASSLAGAEDTQY
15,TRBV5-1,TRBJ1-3,ASSLEGSAYSGNTIY
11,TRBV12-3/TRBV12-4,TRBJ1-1,ASGHRGTGEAF
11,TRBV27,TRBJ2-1,ASINRGGNEQF
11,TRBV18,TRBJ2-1,ASSTGQGGLLF
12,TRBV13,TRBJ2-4,ASSFPGEGNIQY
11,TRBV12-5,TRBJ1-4,ASGTSGIEKLF
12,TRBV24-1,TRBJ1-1,ATRLREQGTEAF
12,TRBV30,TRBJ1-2,AWTPTGRRYGYT
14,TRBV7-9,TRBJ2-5,ASSPARAGGSETQY
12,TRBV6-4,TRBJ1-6,ASSDGTGGSPLH
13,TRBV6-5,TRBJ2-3,ASTQESREADTQY
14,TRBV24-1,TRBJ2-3,ATSDSQGSTTDTQY
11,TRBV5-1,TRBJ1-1,ASSGQMNTEAF
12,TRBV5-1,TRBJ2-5,ASSYGRHQETQY